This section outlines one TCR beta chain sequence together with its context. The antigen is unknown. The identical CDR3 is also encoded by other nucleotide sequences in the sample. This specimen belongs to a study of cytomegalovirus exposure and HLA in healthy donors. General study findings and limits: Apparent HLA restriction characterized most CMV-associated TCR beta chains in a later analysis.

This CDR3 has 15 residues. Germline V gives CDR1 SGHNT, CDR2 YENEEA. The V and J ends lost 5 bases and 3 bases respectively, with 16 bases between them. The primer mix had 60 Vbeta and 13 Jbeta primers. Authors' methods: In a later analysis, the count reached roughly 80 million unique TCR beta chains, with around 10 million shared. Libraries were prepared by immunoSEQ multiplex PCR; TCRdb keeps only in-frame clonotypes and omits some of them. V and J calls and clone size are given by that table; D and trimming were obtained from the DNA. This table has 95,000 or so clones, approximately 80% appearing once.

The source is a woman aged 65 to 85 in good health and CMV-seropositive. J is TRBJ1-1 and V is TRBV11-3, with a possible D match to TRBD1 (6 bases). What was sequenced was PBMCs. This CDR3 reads CASSETGQPHTEAFF. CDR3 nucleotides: TGTGCCAGCAGCGAGACAGGTCAGCCCCACACTGAAGCTTTCTTT.